This TCR beta chain is drawn from a study of blood T cell repertoires in COVID-19. For the study at large: Whether acute or convalescent, the COVID-19 samples came from the United States, Italy and Spain.

Per the original methods: Amplification from reference gene primers served as the basis for estimated nucleated cell counts. Profiling relied on immunoSEQ multiplex PCR, and the TCRdb table lists in-frame clones only, not all of them. V and J calls plus clone size are reproduced from that table; the DNA served to infer D and trimming. The data hold around 220,000 clones, with 86% observed a single time. The CDR3 sequence is 19 residues long. Germline V gene data show CDR1 as KGHDR and CDR2 as SFDVKD. After removal of 2 bases from V and 15 bases from J, the junction contained 24 bases not matched to a gene.

This chain joins TRBV24-1 and TRBJ1-4; 9 bases line up with TRBD1. The receptor was derived from a woman aged 45-60 years with acute or convalescent COVID-19. Sequenced: peripheral blood. CDR3 sequence (DNA): TGTGCCACCAGTGATTACGTCCCGGGACAGGGTGGCCTGGCCGGGACGATGTTTTTT. It specifies CATSDYVPGQGGLAGTMFF.